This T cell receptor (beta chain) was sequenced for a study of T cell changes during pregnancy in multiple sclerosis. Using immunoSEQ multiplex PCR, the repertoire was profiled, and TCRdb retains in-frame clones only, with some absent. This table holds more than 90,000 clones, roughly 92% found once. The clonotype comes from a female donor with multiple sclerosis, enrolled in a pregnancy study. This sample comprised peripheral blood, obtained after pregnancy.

The CDR3 region is CASSPSGYTF. The CDR3 nucleotides read TGTGCCAGCAGCCCCAGTGGCTACACCTTC. The chain has TRBV5-8 and TRBJ1-2, with no clear D. Germline CDR1 and CDR2: SGHTS and YDEGEE. V lost 4 bases to trimming and J lost 7 bases, with 5 bases between them. The CDR3 is 10 residues long. Supplemented by reference TRBV5-8 and TRBJ1-2, the full variable domain reads EAGVTQSPTHLIKTRGQQATLRCSPISGHTSVYWYQQALGLGLQFLLWYDEGEERNRGNFPPRFSGRQFPNYSSELNVNALELEDSALYLCASSPSGYTFGSGTRLTVV.